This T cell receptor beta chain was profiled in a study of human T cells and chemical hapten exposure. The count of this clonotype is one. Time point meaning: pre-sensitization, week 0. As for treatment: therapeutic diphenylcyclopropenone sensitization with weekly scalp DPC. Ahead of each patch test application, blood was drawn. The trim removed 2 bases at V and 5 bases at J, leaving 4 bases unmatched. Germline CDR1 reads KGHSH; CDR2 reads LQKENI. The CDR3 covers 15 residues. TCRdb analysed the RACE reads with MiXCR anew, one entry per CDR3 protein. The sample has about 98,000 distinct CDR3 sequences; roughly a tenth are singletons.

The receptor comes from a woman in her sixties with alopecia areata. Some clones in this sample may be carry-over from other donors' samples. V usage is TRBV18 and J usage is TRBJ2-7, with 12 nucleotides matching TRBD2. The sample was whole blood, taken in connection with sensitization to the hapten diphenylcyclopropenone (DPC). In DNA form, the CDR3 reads TGTGCCAGCTCACCATCTAGCGGGGGGGCCGACGAGCAGTACTTC. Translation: CASSPSSGGADEQYF.